This TCR beta chain was sequenced in a study of cytotoxic CD8 clonotypes in ibrutinib-treated CLL. Broader study findings: Sustained-remission and progressing patients diverged in sampling times. Once treatment began, public clonotypes, which were uncommon, contracted or stayed stable.

Target depth was 1 in 200,000 to 1 in 1 million T cells, about 10x per clonotype. Clones were sequenced by immunoSEQ multiplex PCR, and TCRdb holds only the in-frame ones, with some missing. The sample records approximately 320,000 clones, over 60% being singletons. The CDR3 sequence is 16 residues long. V was shortened by 1 base and J by 3 bases, with 16 bases between the two germline ends. Germline values: CDR1 MNHNS, CDR2 SASEGT. With respect to this clone: Its antigen is undetermined.

This chain links TRBV6-1 with TRBJ2-7; possibly TRBD1 or TRBD2 for D (5 bases each). The starting material was PBMCs, obtained after 36 months of ibrutinib treatment. This receptor was identified in a human donor with chronic lymphocytic leukemia. The CDR3 DNA follows: TGTGCCAGCAGTGAAGAAGGGGACGTCGGAGGCTACGAGCAGTACTTC. Amino acid sequence: CASSEEGDVGGYEQYF.